This T cell receptor (beta chain) comes out of a study of blood T cells in healthy people across ages. A sample-barcoded 5' primer and a J-beta primer mix were used in a second PCR of roughly 7 to 11 cycles. A template-switch adaptor that had 12 random nucleotides put a tag on each cDNA molecule. TCRdb redid the calling of the 5' RACE reads with MiXCR, one entry per CDR3 protein. The table includes some 760,000 distinct CDR3 sequences, around a quarter detected once. This CDR3 contains 13 residues. Germline V gene data show CDR1 as KGHSH and CDR2 as LQKENI. This clonotype has at least ten counts. Another study also made use of these data, one on T cells of mothers and their children. This second report adds: Donors were a few healthy Caucasian mothers and their six children.

Sequenced: blood. The sequence came from a boy aged 5-17 years in good health. The chain joins TRBV18 to TRBJ2-5; D possibly uses TRBD1 or TRBD2 (5 bases each). The DNA end favors TRBJ2-7, so the J call may be wrong. CDR3 coding DNA: TGTGCCAGCTCACCACCGGGGGTCTACGAGCAGTACTTC. Translating gives CASSPPGVYEQYF.